The 21 T cell receptor beta chains presented below share a single source sample, sequenced in a study of blood T cell repertoires in COVID-19. Clones were read by immunoSEQ multiplex PCR, and TCRdb kept only the in-frame ones, dropping some. The data hold about 270,000 clones, with 86% observed a single time. Sequences were obtained from PBMCs or T cells enriched from blood (not recorded which). All receptors come from a woman under 30 who had recovered from COVID-19.

The chain recombines TRBV6-6 with TRBJ1-4, with 10 nucleotides matching TRBD1. From germline, CDR1 is MNHNY and CDR2 SVGAGI (reference sequence). The CDR3 sequence is 16 residues long. V lost 2 bases to trimming and J lost 6 bases; unmatched junction nucleotides: 6. The CDR3: CASSYGLGTGDEKLFF. DNA of the CDR3: TGTGCCAGCAGTTACGGGCTCGGGACAGGGGATGAAAAACTGTTTTTT.

The chain recombines TRBV7-2 with TRBJ2-2; 10 bases map to TRBD1. This CDR3 is 18 amino acids long. CDR1 and CDR2 from the germline V gene are SGHTA and FQGNSA. The ends lost 3 bases at V and 3 bases at J; junction bases unmatched: 10. Here the CDR3 DNA reads TGTGCCAGCAGCTTTTCTCCAGGGGGGACAGGGGACACCGGGGAGCTGTTTTTT. Residues: CASSFSPGGTGDTGELFF.

The chain employs TRBV7-8 and TRBJ1-5; no reliable D call. Trimming took 3 bases from V and 7 from J, leaving 10 bases between them. The CDR3 loop spans 13 amino acids. Germline assignment: CDR1 SGHVS and CDR2 FQNEAQ. The CDR3 DNA reads TGTGCCAGCAGCTTCGATCGAGTCCAGCCCCAGCATTTT. This encodes CASSFDRVQPQHF.

This clone has only a few counts. The chain joins TRBV2 to TRBJ1-2, with a tentative D call TRBD1 (6 bases). The CDR3 length is 17 residues. Deletions cut 7 bases from V and 3 bases from J, with 24 bases between. Germline loops: CDR1 SNHLY, CDR2 FYNNEI. The CDR3 nucleotides read TGTGCCAGCACCCTCAGGGCAGGGGCCGACCTTCACTATGGCTACACCTTC. Amino acid sequence: CASTLRAGADLHYGYTF.

The chain couples TRBV30 to TRBJ2-2; 12 bases fit TRBD2. Germline V lookup: CDR1 GTSNPN, CDR2 SVGIG (reference sequence). The CDR3 sequence is 17 residues long. V dropped 6 bases and J dropped 5; count of bases not matched to a gene: 13. The CDR3 region is CACNHRTSGVFTGELFF. The CDR3 DNA follows: TGTGCCTGTAACCATAGGACTAGCGGGGTATTTACCGGGGAGCTGTTTTTT.

The chain carries TRBV11-3 and TRBJ2-6; possibly TRBD2 for D (6 bases). Trimming took off 5 bases at V and 2 bases at J, with 7 bases between the two ends. This CDR3 is 14 amino acids long. Germline V gene lookup returns CDR1 SGHNT and CDR2 YENEEA. CDR3 coding DNA: TGTGCCAGCAGCCGGGGGACTGGGGCCAACGTCCTGACTTTC. Amino acid sequence: CASSRGTGANVLTF. The full variable domain, in which reference TRBV11-3 and TRBJ2-6 provide the parts outside the CDR3, is EAGVVQSPRYKIIEKKQPVAFWCNPISGHNTLYWYLQNLGQGPELLIRYENEEAVDDSQLPKDRFSAERLKGVDSTLKIQPAELGDSAVYLCASSRGTGANVLTFGAGSRLTVL.

The chain couples TRBV2 to TRBJ2-6; TRBD1 aligns across 8 bases. The CDR3 contains 17 residues. V was clipped by 4 bases and J by 0 bases; unmatched bases: 5. Germline V gene lookup returns CDR1 SNHLY and CDR2 FYNNEI. For the CDR3, the DNA is TGTGCCAGCAGTGTAGGGACAGGTCGCTCTGGGGCCAACGTCCTGACTTTC. Its protein is CASSVGTGRSGANVLTF. Full variable domain (outside the CDR3, taken from reference TRBV2 and TRBJ2-6): EPEVTQTPSHQVTQMGQEVILRCVPISNHLYFYWYRQILGQKVEFLVSFYNNEISEKSEIFDDQFSVERPDGSNFTLKIRSTKLEDSAMYFCASSVGTGRSGANVLTFGAGSRLTVL.

This CDR3 reads CASSPLAGVGYTGELFF. The CDR3 DNA is TGTGCCAGCAGTCCCCTAGCGGGAGTGGGGTACACCGGGGAGCTGTTTTTT. The chain uses TRBV28 and TRBJ2-2, with 10 bases matching TRBD2. This CDR3 is built from 17 residues. Germline V gene sequence: CDR1 MDHEN, CDR2 SYDVKM. V dropped 5 bases and J dropped 3; count of bases not matched to a gene: 9. Full variable domain (remainder filled in from reference TRBV28 and TRBJ2-2): DVKVTQSSRYLVKRTGEKVFLECVQDMDHENMFWYRQDPGLGLRLIYFSYDVKMKEKGDIPEGYSVSREKKERFSLILESASTNQTSMYLCASSPLAGVGYTGELFFGEGSRLTVL.

V usage is TRBV28 and J usage is TRBJ1-4; D is undetermined. V was shortened by 2 bases and J by 3 bases, with 7 bases between the two germline ends. This CDR3 contains 14 residues. Germline-derived CDR1 and CDR2 are MDHEN and SYDVKM. This CDR3 is CASSLEQSNEKLFF. DNA for the CDR3: TGTGCCAGCAGTTTAGAACAGTCTAATGAAAAACTGTTTTTT.

The chain is built from TRBV11-2 and TRBJ2-7; tentatively, D is TRBD2 (5 bases). Looked up from germline, CDR1 is SGHAT and CDR2 is FQNNGV. This CDR3 is 16 amino acids long. Trimming shortened V by 1 base and J by 1 base, and 14 bases separated the two germline ends. The CDR3 spells CASSLGRASLSYEQYF. In DNA, the CDR3 is TGTGCCAGCAGCTTAGGTAGGGCTAGCTTATCCTACGAGCAGTACTTC.

The CDR3 loop reads CASSLVSGSYEQYF. CDR3 DNA sequence: TGTGCCAGCAGCTTAGTTTCGGGATCCTACGAGCAGTACTTC. The V gene is TRBV11-3, the J gene TRBJ2-7; TRBD2 might be the D (5 bases). V lost 1 base and J lost 1, with 8 bases in between. This CDR3 region has 14 residues. From germline, CDR1 is SGHNT and CDR2 YENEEA.

In its sample, this clone was seen once. This CDR3 is also generated by other DNA sequences in the sample. This chain uses TRBV27 with TRBJ1-1; D uncertain. Trimming took off 3 bases at V and 2 bases at J, with 7 bases between the two ends. CDR1 is MNHEY, CDR2 SMNVEV, per germline (reference sequence). The CDR3 runs 13 residues. This CDR3 reads CASSLSVNTEAFF. CDR3 DNA sequence: TGTGCCAGCAGTTTGTCGGTTAACACTGAAGCTTTCTTT.

This sequence joins TRBV3-1 (or the pseudogene TRBV3-2) and TRBJ2-3, with 7 bases identical to TRBD2. The J segment lost 0 bases and the V segment lost 5 bases, leaving 5 bases of the junction unmatched. CDR1 and CDR2 (germline): LGHDT, YNNKEL (reference sequence). The length of the CDR3 is 15 residues. CDR3 region: CASSGSGSSTDTQYF. The CDR3 DNA follows: TGTGCCAGCAGCGGTAGCGGGTCAAGCACAGATACGCAGTATTTT.

V gene TRBV7-8 combines with J gene TRBJ2-1; TRBD2 matches 12 bases. The CDR3 is made up of 14 amino acids. Germline CDR1 and CDR2: SGHVS and FQNEAQ. After removal of 4 bases from V and 12 bases from J, the junction contained 7 bases not matched to a gene. The CDR3 reads CASSSTSGSVRQFF. CDR3 coding DNA: TGTGCCAGCAGCTCGACTAGCGGGAGTGTAAGGCAGTTCTTC.

This clone was found once. The gene calls are TRBV10-3 and TRBJ1-2; TRBD1 matches 8 bases. The CDR3 loop spans 14 amino acids. Unmatched junction bases numbered 3, after V lost 2 bases and J lost 4 bases. Per the germline V gene, CDR1 is ENHRY and CDR2 is SYGVKD. The CDR3 DNA reads as TGTGCCATCAGTGAGGGGACAGGACCCTATGGCTACACCTTC. Translating it yields CAISEGTGPYGYTF.

Only one count was recorded for this clone. The V and J genes are TRBV7-6 and TRBJ2-4; D may be TRBD1 (6 bases). Germline V lookup: CDR1 SGHVS, CDR2 FNYEAQ. This CDR3 contains 14 residues. Trimming left V 1 base short and J 3 bases short, with 7 bases between. The DNA of the CDR3 is TGTGCCAGCAGCTTAGGCAGGGGCAAAAACATTCAGTACTTC. It codes for CASSLGRGKNIQYF.

This clone showed up just once. This rearrangement joins TRBV20-1 to TRBJ2-3; 11 bases fit TRBD2. Germline V gene data show CDR1 as DFQATT and CDR2 as SNEGSKA (reference sequence). There are 15 residues in the CDR3. The junction had 5 bases not matched to a gene; V was cut back by 3 bases and J by 3 bases. The CDR3 sequence is CSASLAGGPTDTQYF. CDR3 nucleotide sequence: TGCAGTGCTAGTTTAGCGGGGGGGCCGACAGATACGCAGTATTTT.

This sequence joins TRBV5-1 and TRBJ1-1, with 10 bases that match TRBD1. Unmatched junction bases numbered 7, after V lost 4 bases and J lost 4 bases. The CDR3 contains 15 residues. CDR1 and CDR2 from the germline V gene are SGHRS and YFSETQ. CDR3 nucleotides: TGCGCCAGCAGCCCACGACAGGGGGCTATCACTGAAGCTTTCTTT. Its protein product is CASSPRQGAITEAFF.

The rearrangement joins TRBV5-6 to TRBJ1-4; the D gene is possibly TRBD1 (5 bases). CDR1 is SGHDT, CDR2 YYEEEE, per germline. The CDR3 runs to 18 residues. V lost 4 bases to trimming and J lost 14 bases, with 33 bases between them. This CDR3 is CASSLFLGGVGRTITLFF. In nucleotides, the CDR3 is TGTGCCAGCAGCCTCTTTTTGGGAGGGGTCGGCAGGACCATCACCCTGTTTTTT.

This clone was detected once. The chain recombines TRBV2 with TRBJ2-2; maybe TRBD1 (5 bases). The germline V gene encodes CDR1 SNHLY and CDR2 FYNNEI. V shed 3 bases and J shed 3 bases, with 11 bases lying between them. This CDR3 spans 15 amino acids. CDR3 nucleotide sequence: TGTGCCAGCAGTGACAGCAGGGTGGACACCGGGGAGCTGTTTTTT. The encoded protein is CASSDSRVDTGELFF.

The gene calls are TRBV19 and TRBJ1-1; possibly TRBD1 for D (6 bases). The CDR3 sequence is 13 residues long. CDR1 and CDR2 (germline): LNHDA, SQIVND (reference sequence). The ends were cut back, 1 base at V and 5 bases at J, with 8 bases in the middle. In DNA form, the CDR3 reads TGTGCCAGTAGTATAGCAGGGGTGACTGAAGCTTTCTTT. Translation gives CASSIAGVTEAFF.